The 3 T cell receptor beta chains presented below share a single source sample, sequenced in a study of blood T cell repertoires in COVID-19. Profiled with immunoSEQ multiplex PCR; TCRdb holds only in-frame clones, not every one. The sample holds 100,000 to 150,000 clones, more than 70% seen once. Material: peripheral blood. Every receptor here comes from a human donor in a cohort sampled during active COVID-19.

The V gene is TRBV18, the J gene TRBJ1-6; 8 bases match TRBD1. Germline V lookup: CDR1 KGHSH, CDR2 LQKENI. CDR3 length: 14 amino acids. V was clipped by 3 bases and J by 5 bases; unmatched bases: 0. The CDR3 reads CASSPGQDNSPLHF. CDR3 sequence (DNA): TGTGCCAGCTCACCGGGACAGGATAATTCACCCCTCCACTTT. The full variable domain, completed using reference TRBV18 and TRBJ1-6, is NAGVMQNPRHLVRRRGQEARLRCSPMKGHSHVYWYRQLPEEGLKFMVYLQKENIIDESGMPKERFSAEFPKEGPSILRIQQVVRGDSAAYFCASSPGQDNSPLHFGNGTRLTVT.

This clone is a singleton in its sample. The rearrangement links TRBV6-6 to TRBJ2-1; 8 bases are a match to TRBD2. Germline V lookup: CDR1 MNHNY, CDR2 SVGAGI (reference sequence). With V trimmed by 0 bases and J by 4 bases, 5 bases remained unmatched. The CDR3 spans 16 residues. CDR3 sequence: CASSYSIQRGYNEQFF. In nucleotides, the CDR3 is TGTGCCAGCAGTTACTCGATTCAGCGGGGGTACAATGAGCAGTTCTTC.

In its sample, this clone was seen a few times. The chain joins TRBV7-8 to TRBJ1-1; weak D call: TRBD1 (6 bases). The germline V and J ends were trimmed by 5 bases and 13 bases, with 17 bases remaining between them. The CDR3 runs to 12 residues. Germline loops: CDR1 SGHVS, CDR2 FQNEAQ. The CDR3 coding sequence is TGTGCCAGCAGCCCGGACAGAGAAGTGATTTTCTTT. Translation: CASSPDREVIFF.